A selection of T cell receptor beta chains follows, all from one sample in a study of blood T cell repertoires in COVID-19. TCRdb's table, derived via immunoSEQ multiplex PCR, lists solely in-frame clones and lacks some. The sample includes 200,000 to 250,000 clones, roughly 80% seen only once; the top ten take 4.7%. Sequenced sample: peripheral blood. The receptor set was obtained from an older woman with acute or convalescent COVID-19. The CDR3 runs from the conserved cysteine through the conserved F or W. The D gene is left open where the match is weak. Clone size, where shown, is once, few, many, or a class for clones that have expanded.

CDR3nt | CDR3aa | j_gene | v_gene | abundance | d_gene
TGTGCCAGCAGTGACACGGGGGGGAATTCACCCCTCCACTTT | CASSDTGGNSPLHF | TRBJ1-6 | TRBV6-4 | NA | NA
TGTGCCAGCAGTAATCCGGGACAGGGGAACCCTGAAGCTTTCTTT | CASSNPGQGNPEAFF | TRBJ1-1 | TRBV6-6 | NA | TRBD1
TGTGCCAGCAGTTTTTCAGGGGGCAATGAGCAGTTCTTC | CASSFSGGNEQFF | TRBJ2-1 | TRBV27 | NA | TRBD1
TGTGCCAGCAGCTTAAACAGGGGAGAGACCCAGTACTTC | CASSLNRGETQYF | TRBJ2-5 | TRBV7-9 | NA | TRBD1
TGTGCCAGCAACCAACGGCAGGGGAGCACTGAAGCTTTCTTT | CASNQRQGSTEAFF | TRBJ1-1 | TRBV6-5 | once | NA
TGCGCCAGCAGCTTGGCTCCTAGCGGGGGGGTAGAGGAGCAGTACTTC | CASSLAPSGGVEEQYF | TRBJ2-7 | TRBV5-1 | NA | TRBD2
TGTGCCATCGGTGAACAGGGGGCGCAGGACATTCAGTACTTC | CAIGEQGAQDIQYF | TRBJ2-4 | TRBV10-3 | NA | TRBD1
TGTGCCAGTAAGAGGACAGATGGAAACACCATATATTTT | CASKRTDGNTIYF | TRBJ1-3 | TRBV19 | NA | NA
TGCGCCAGCAGCCAAGAACAGGGGCTCACTGAAGCTTTCTTT | CASSQEQGLTEAFF | TRBJ1-1 | TRBV4-3 | NA | TRBD1
TGTGCCAGCAGCGCGTATACGGCTGAAGCTTTCTTT | CASSAYTAEAFF | TRBJ1-1 | TRBV3-1/TRBV3-2 | once | NA
TGCGCCAGCAGCCAAGTTTCAGCGGGGGGTGACTACAATGAGCAGTTCTTC | CASSQVSAGGDYNEQFF | TRBJ2-1 | TRBV4-1 | once | TRBD2
TGTGCCAGCAGCGCCCCGAGGGACAGGGGGCCAGATACGCAGTATTTT | CASSAPRDRGPDTQYF | TRBJ2-3 | TRBV9 | NA | TRBD1
TGCGCCAGCAGCTCCTGGGAGGAGGATTCATTCACAGATACGCAGTATTTT | CASSSWEEDSFTDTQYF | TRBJ2-3 | TRBV5-1 | NA | NA
TGCGCCAGCAGCCGGACTAGCGGGGGGACCGGCTCCTACAATGAGCAGTTCTTC | CASSRTSGGTGSYNEQFF | TRBJ2-1 | TRBV5-1 | NA | TRBD2
TGTGCCAGCAGTTATCGCGCGAGGAGATACACTGAAGCTTTCTTT | CASSYRARRYTEAFF | TRBJ1-1 | TRBV6-2/TRBV6-3 | NA | NA
TGTGCCAGCACCAGGGACAGGGCGAACACCGGGGAGCTGTTTTTT | CASTRDRANTGELFF | TRBJ2-2 | TRBV2 | NA | TRBD1
TGTGCCAGCAGTTTAACCGGGGGGTATGGAAACACCATATATTTT | CASSLTGGYGNTIYF | TRBJ1-3 | TRBV27 | NA | NA
TGCGCCAGCAGCCCTACGACAGGGGGCTATGTCGGCGAGCAGTACTTC | CASSPTTGGYVGEQYF | TRBJ2-7 | TRBV5-1 | few | TRBD1
TGTGCCAGCAGGGAGCAAAGGGGGCCGGGAAACACCATATATTTT | CASREQRGPGNTIYF | TRBJ1-3 | TRBV2 | NA | TRBD1
TGTGCCTGTGGACAGAACACAGATACGCAGTATTTT | CACGQNTDTQYF | TRBJ2-3 | TRBV30 | NA | NA
TGCAGCGTTGGAAGGGGCAGAACCACCTTGGGAGCTTTCTTT | CSVGRGRTTLGAFF | TRBJ1-1 | TRBV29-1 | NA | NA
TGTGCCAGCAGCGTCCTAGCGGACCCCTACGAGCAGTACTTC | CASSVLADPYEQYF | TRBJ2-7 | TRBV9 | NA | TRBD2
TGCGCCAGCAGCCCCCCTACCGGGACAGGGGACCACGAGCAGTACTTC | CASSPPTGTGDHEQYF | TRBJ2-7 | TRBV5-1 | NA | TRBD1
TGTGCCAGCAGCCAGGGACAGCGGAATCAGCCCCAGCATTTT | CASSQGQRNQPQHF | TRBJ1-5 | TRBV5-5 | NA | TRBD1
TGCGCCAGCAGCTTGGGAGCGGGGGGATCGGATACGCAGTATTTT | CASSLGAGGSDTQYF | TRBJ2-3 | TRBV5-1 | NA | TRBD2
TGCCCCACCATCCCAACCCGGCCAAGCGGGGGGGCCGGCCAAGAGACCCAGTACTTC | CPTIPTRPSGGAGQETQYF | TRBJ2-5 | TRBV5-1 | NA | TRBD2
TGTGCCAGCAGTTTTGCGGGATTGACCCTCCACTTT | CASSFAGLTLHF | TRBJ1-6 | TRBV12-3/TRBV12-4 | few | NA
TGTGCCACCAGCCAAGGGGGGGCCGAATCCTACAATGAGCAGTTCTTC | CATSQGGAESYNEQFF | TRBJ2-1 | TRBV24-1 | NA | NA
TGTGCCAGCAGCCAAGCGAACAGCCCCCCCGAAGAGTTCTTC | CASSQANSPPEEFF | TRBJ2-1 | TRBV3-1/TRBV3-2 | NA | NA
TGTGCCAGCAGCCAAAGGCAGGGTATAGGATACGAGCAGTACTTC | CASSQRQGIGYEQYF | TRBJ2-7 | TRBV3-1/TRBV3-2 | NA | NA
TGTGCCAGCAGTTACGTTGCAGGGGCAGGAAACACCATATATTTT | CASSYVAGAGNTIYF | TRBJ1-3 | TRBV6-5 | NA | NA
TGTGCCATCAGTGAGTCGATGGTGGAGAACTATGGCTACACCTTC | CAISESMVENYGYTF | TRBJ1-2 | TRBV10-3 | once | NA
TGCGCCAGCAGCTTGAGTACCGGGACAATGACCTACGAGCAGTACTTC | CASSLSTGTMTYEQYF | TRBJ2-7 | TRBV5-1 | NA | NA
TGCGCCAGCAGCCAAGACTACGGGACAGGGTCAAACACCGGGGAGCTGTTTTTT | CASSQDYGTGSNTGELFF | TRBJ2-2 | TRBV4-3 | few | TRBD1
TGCGCCACCTCGTCGGACAGGGCGATAGATACGCAGTATTTT | CATSSDRAIDTQYF | TRBJ2-3 | TRBV5-1 | NA | TRBD1
TGTGCCAGCAGCCCACAGGGGGTGAACACTGAAGCTTTCTTT | CASSPQGVNTEAFF | TRBJ1-1 | TRBV7-9 | NA | TRBD1
TGTGCCAGCTCACGCGCAGGGGAAGAGACCCAGTACTTC | CASSRAGEETQYF | TRBJ2-5 | TRBV18 | NA | NA
TGTGCCAGCAGCTTAGATTTGGGGAGCACTAATGAAAAACTGTTTTTT | CASSLDLGSTNEKLFF | TRBJ1-4 | TRBV11-2 | NA | NA
TGCAGCGTTTCCCGGACAGGAGGGGGATATGGCTACACCTTC | CSVSRTGGGYGYTF | TRBJ1-2 | TRBV29-1 | NA | TRBD1
TGCGCCAGCAGCTTCGGACAGGCAGGGGAGACCCAGTACTTC | CASSFGQAGETQYF | TRBJ2-5 | TRBV5-1 | NA | TRBD1
TGTGCCAGCAGCTTAGCAGGGAATCAGCCCCAGCATTTT | CASSLAGNQPQHF | TRBJ1-5 | TRBV3-1/TRBV3-2 | NA | NA
TGTGCCAGCAGTACCTTTTCAGGAAATAATTCACCCCTCCACTTT | CASSTFSGNNSPLHF | TRBJ1-6 | TRBV6-2/TRBV6-3 | NA | NA
TGTGCCAGCAGCCACCCTAGGGGTAGCACTGAAGCTTTCTTT | CASSHPRGSTEAFF | TRBJ1-1 | TRBV7-8 | NA | NA
TGTGCCAGCTCACCAGACCAGCGGGGGACCTACGAGCAGTACTTC | CASSPDQRGTYEQYF | TRBJ2-7 | TRBV18 | NA | TRBD2
TGTGCCAGCAGCAAGGGGCAGGACGGGGGCTACACCTTC | CASSKGQDGGYTF | TRBJ1-2 | TRBV2 | NA | NA
TGTGCCAGCAACTCACTCCATCGATCGAAAGAGACCCAGTACTTC | CASNSLHRSKETQYF | TRBJ2-5 | TRBV28 | NA | NA
TGTGCCAGCAACCCCTCGAGGGAATCTTCACCCCTCCACTTT | CASNPSRESSPLHF | TRBJ1-6 | TRBV6-2/TRBV6-3 | NA | NA
TGTGCCAGCAGCTCAGGGGGAGAGGAAAAACTGTTTTTT | CASSSGGEEKLFF | TRBJ1-4 | TRBV13 | NA | TRBD1
TGTGCCAGCAGTGAAAATTCAGGGGTCCAAGAGACCCAGTACTTC | CASSENSGVQETQYF | TRBJ2-5 | TRBV6-1 | NA | NA
TGTGCCAGCAACTCTCAGCGAGGGAGGGGTCGGGATGGCTACACCTTC | CASNSQRGRGRDGYTF | TRBJ1-2 | TRBV6-6 | NA | NA
TGTGCCAGCAGCTTGGAACAGGGGAGTGGGGTAAACACTGAAGCTTTCTTT | CASSLEQGSGVNTEAFF | TRBJ1-1 | TRBV5-4 | NA | TRBD1
TGTGCCAGCAACACTCCAAGCGACAGGCCTTCAAGTCAGCCCCAGCATTTT | CASNTPSDRPSSQPQHF | TRBJ1-5 | TRBV28 | many | NA
TGTGCCAGCAGCCCGACAGGAGGAGGCGAAAAACTGTTTTTT | CASSPTGGGEKLFF | TRBJ1-4 | TRBV7-9 | NA | NA